This T cell receptor beta chain derives from a study of shared clonotypes between healthy human individuals. Authors' processing steps: With immunoSEQ giving junction-only sequences and no quality scores, filtering differed. Assay used: immunoSEQ multiplex PCR; TCRdb lists only in-frame clones, some missing. The DNA was the basis for D and trimming; V, J and clone size are from that table. The sample carries roughly 1,000,000 clones, 75% to 85% recorded once. This clone was recorded a few times. The same CDR3 also results from other DNA sequences found in this sample. This TCR was sampled from a man younger than 35 in good health. Some clones in this sample may be carry-over from other donors' samples. The sample was memory CD4+ T cells from PBMCs. Stated subset: CD45RA-negative fraction.

In DNA form, the CDR3 reads TGTGCCAGCAGCGGACAGGGAGGAACAGATACGCAGTATTTT. It yields the protein CASSGQGGTDTQYF. V gene TRBV28 combines with J gene TRBJ2-3; 8 bases are a match to TRBD1. V was clipped by 6 bases and J by 3 bases; unmatched bases: 5. Germline V CDR1 and CDR2: MDHEN, SYDVKM. The CDR3 runs 14 residues.